Below are 21 T cell receptor beta chains sequenced from a single sample in a study of blood T cell repertoires in COVID-19. The table came from immunoSEQ multiplex PCR; TCRdb's copy has only in-frame clones and leaves some out. Among more than 90,000 clones, around four fifths were seen once, and the ten largest hold 0.65% to 0.9%. Sequencing was performed on peripheral blood. These receptor sequences come from a woman aged 70-85 years with acute or convalescent COVID-19.

This CDR3 is CASSQTLGGSEKLFF. CDR3 in DNA: TGTGCCAGCAGCCAGACATTGGGAGGCAGCGAAAAACTGTTTTTT. The chain recombines TRBV7-9 with TRBJ1-4; D not resolved. CDR1 and CDR2 (germline): SEHNR, FQNEAQ (reference sequence). The V end lost 5 bases, the J end lost 8 bases, and 18 bases lay between the germline ends. The CDR3 extends over 15 amino acids.

The chain combines TRBV7-9 with TRBJ1-5; D call uncertain. The CDR3 is 12 residues long. V was clipped by 8 bases and J by 1 base, with 6 bases between them. The germline gives CDR1 SEHNR, CDR2 FQNEAQ (reference sequence). DNA of the CDR3: TGTGCCAGCTCGGGGAGCAATCAGCCCCAGCATTTT. Its protein product is CASSGSNQPQHF.

The chain employs TRBV5-1 and TRBJ1-1; maybe TRBD1 (6 bases). V lost 0 bases, J lost 4 bases, and 13 bases lay in between. This CDR3 is built from 15 residues. Germline CDR1 reads SGHRS; CDR2 reads YFSETQ. The CDR3 DNA reads as TGCGCCAGCAGCTTGGGTGGGGGCACGGGCACTGAAGCTTTCTTT. It translates to CASSLGGGTGTEAFF.

The chain couples TRBV30 to TRBJ1-1; TRBD1 aligns across 8 bases. CDR1 and CDR2 from the germline V gene are GTSNPN and SVGIG (reference sequence). The CDR3 spans 14 residues. V gave up 3 bases and J gave up 3 bases; unmatched junction bases: 6. The CDR3 is CAWSDYRGYTEAFF. The CDR3 coding sequence is TGTGCCTGGAGCGATTACAGGGGGTACACTGAAGCTTTCTTT.

This clone was seen a few times. The V call is TRBV7-2, the J call TRBJ2-5; 9 bases line up with TRBD2. This CDR3 contains 14 residues. Germline loops: CDR1 SGHTA, CDR2 FQGNSA. V shed 4 bases, J shed 4 bases, and the junction held 4 bases outside the gene matches. The CDR3 bases are TGTGCCAGCAGCTCGGGACTAGCCGGAGAGACCCAGTACTTC. It translates to CASSSGLAGETQYF.

The chain employs TRBV13 and TRBJ1-1; TRBD1 aligns across 7 bases. Germline-derived CDR1 and CDR2 are PRHDT and FYEKMQ (reference sequence). This CDR3 has 12 amino acids. V lost 5 bases, J lost 7 bases, and 4 bases stayed unmatched. The CDR3 nucleotides are TGTGCCAGCAGCCTCGGACAGGTTGAAGCTTTCTTT. Encoded protein: CASSLGQVEAFF.

The chain combines TRBV2 with TRBJ1-5, with unresolved D. This CDR3 region has 12 residues. From germline, CDR1 is SNHLY and CDR2 FYNNEI. V gave up 7 bases and J gave up 2 bases, with 6 bases separating them. The CDR3 bases are TGTGCCAGCAAGAGGGGCAATCAGCCCCAGCATTTT. This gives the protein CASKRGNQPQHF. Filled out from reference TRBV2 and TRBJ1-5, the complete variable domain reads EPEVTQTPSHQVTQMGQEVILRCVPISNHLYFYWYRQILGQKVEFLVSFYNNEISEKSEIFDDQFSVERPDGSNFTLKIRSTKLEDSAMYFCASKRGNQPQHFGDGTRLSIL.

The sample holds a few counts of this clone. The rearrangement joins TRBV20-1 to TRBJ1-1; tentatively, D is TRBD1 (6 bases). Trimming took off 2 bases at V and 5 bases at J, with 6 bases between the two ends. The CDR3 is made up of 11 amino acids. CDR1 and CDR2 (germline): DFQATT, SNEGSKA (reference sequence). The CDR3: CSARQGTEAFF. The CDR3 DNA follows: TGCAGTGCTAGACAGGGGACTGAAGCTTTCTTT.

The chain carries TRBV18 and TRBJ1-1; 7 bases agree with TRBD1. Germline CDR1 reads KGHSH; CDR2 reads LQKENI. Germline trimming cut 3 bases from V and 1 base from J; bases unmatched to any gene: 11. The CDR3 has 17 amino acids. For the CDR3, the DNA is TGTGCCAGCTCACCTAGAAATCCTGGACAGGCGAACACTGAAGCTTTCTTT. Encoded protein: CASSPRNPGQANTEAFF.

The chain recombines TRBV27 with TRBJ2-7; 7 bases fit TRBD1. The junction had 5 bases not matched to a gene; V was cut back by 6 bases and J by 6 bases. The CDR3 contains 12 residues. The germline V gene encodes CDR1 MNHEY and CDR2 SMNVEV (reference sequence). Here the CDR3 DNA reads TGTGCCAGCAGCCCATCAGGGGGCGAGCAGTACTTC. Encoded protein: CASSPSGGEQYF.

V and J are TRBV2 and TRBJ2-7; the match to TRBD2 covers 7 bases. Germline-derived CDR1 and CDR2 are SNHLY and FYNNEI. The CDR3 is made up of 12 amino acids. With V trimmed by 5 bases and J by 7 bases, 5 bases remained unmatched. The CDR3 spells CASSMGAGEQYF. The CDR3 coding sequence is TGTGCCAGCAGTATGGGAGCGGGGGAGCAGTACTTC.

The V gene is TRBV4-1, the J gene TRBJ2-7, with a tentative D call TRBD1 (6 bases). Trimming took 4 bases from V and 7 from J, leaving 14 bases between them. This CDR3 contains 13 residues. The germline V gene encodes CDR1 MGHRA and CDR2 YSYEKL. The DNA of the CDR3 is TGCGCCAGCAGCCTCAGCGCTCAGGGGGAGCAGTACTTC. Protein product: CASSLSAQGEQYF.

The genes are TRBV5-1 and TRBJ1-2; 7 nucleotides agree with TRBD1. The CDR3 consists of 18 residues. Looked up from germline, CDR1 is SGHRS and CDR2 is YFSETQ. J was trimmed by 2 bases and V by 2 bases; bases with no gene match: 15. The CDR3 reads CASSFRQGSTLGNYGYTF. The CDR3, as DNA: TGCGCCAGCAGCTTCCGACAGGGATCGACCTTGGGAAACTATGGCTACACCTTC.

The rearrangement links TRBV12-3 or TRBV12-4 to TRBJ1-1, with a tentative D call TRBD1 (5 bases). The CDR3 length is 12 residues. The V and J ends lost 9 bases and 2 bases respectively, with 10 bases between them. CDR3: CASGTDNTEAFF. For the CDR3, the DNA is TGTGCCAGTGGGACTGACAACACTGAAGCTTTCTTT.

Here the CDR3 reads CSASRDTTSGNTIYF. The CDR3 DNA sequence: TGCAGTGCTAGTAGGGACACTACCTCTGGAAACACCATATATTTT. The chain couples TRBV20-1 to TRBJ1-3; maybe TRBD1 (6 bases). Deletions cut 3 bases from V and 0 bases from J, with 12 bases between. The CDR3 is 15 amino acids. CDR1 DFQATT and CDR2 SNEGSKA come from the germline V gene (reference sequence).

The rearrangement links TRBV28 to TRBJ2-7, with D maybe TRBD1 (5 bases). Deletions cut 6 bases from V and 0 bases from J, with 9 bases between. This CDR3 has 13 amino acids. Germline V lookup: CDR1 MDHEN, CDR2 SYDVKM. The CDR3: CASRIDSSYEQYF. The CDR3 region has the DNA TGTGCCAGCAGGATCGACAGCTCCTACGAGCAGTACTTC.

The J gene is TRBJ1-5, the V gene TRBV2, with a weak D call TRBD1 (6 bases). CDR1 and CDR2 (germline): SNHLY, FYNNEI. Trimming removed 4 bases from V and 3 bases from J, with 16 bases in between. The CDR3 extends over 16 amino acids. The chain's CDR3 is CASSGGGAGVNQPQHF. The CDR3 region has the DNA TGTGCCAGCAGTGGGGGTGGGGCAGGGGTCAATCAGCCCCAGCATTTT.

V and J are TRBV28 and TRBJ1-6, with TRBD1 identical over 7 bases. The V and J ends lost 10 bases and 4 bases, in that order; junction bases with no gene match: 10. CDR1 is MDHEN, CDR2 SYDVKM, per germline. The CDR3 covers 15 residues. The CDR3 spells CATTPNRGYNSPLHF. The CDR3 DNA reads TGTGCCACCACTCCCAACAGGGGTTATAATTCACCCCTCCACTTT. The variable domain in full, completed from reference TRBV28 and TRBJ1-6, reads DVKVTQSSRYLVKRTGEKVFLECVQDMDHENMFWYRQDPGLGLRLIYFSYDVKMKEKGDIPEGYSVSREKKERFSLILESASTNQTSMYLCATTPNRGYNSPLHFGNGTRLTVT.

V and J are TRBV19 and TRBJ2-5; 9 nucleotides align to TRBD2. This CDR3 is 15 amino acids long. V was clipped by 4 bases and J by 2 bases; unmatched bases: 5. Germline V CDR1 and CDR2: LNHDA, SQIVND (reference sequence). CDR3 region: CASSKAGGAQETQYF. CDR3 coding DNA: TGTGCCAGTAGTAAGGCGGGAGGGGCTCAAGAGACCCAGTACTTC. The variable domain in full, completed from reference TRBV19 and TRBJ2-5, reads DGGITQSPKYLFRKEGQNVTLSCEQNLNHDAMYWYRQDPGQGLRLIYYSQIVNDFQKGDIAEGYSVSREKKESFPLTVTSAQKNPTAFYLCASSKAGGAQETQYFGPGTRLLVL.

The chain joins TRBV2 to TRBJ2-3; TRBD2 matches at 7 bases. Germline loops: CDR1 SNHLY, CDR2 FYNNEI. The CDR3 runs 14 residues. Trimming removed 4 bases from V and 3 bases from J; junction bases left unmatched: 4. CDR3 DNA: TGTGCCAGCAGTGGGGAGGGCGGTACAGATACGCAGTATTTT. Amino acids: CASSGEGGTDTQYF.

The chain has TRBV11-2 and TRBJ2-7; TRBD1 is a possible D gene (8 bases). The CDR3 consists of 17 residues. Germline loops: CDR1 SGHAT, CDR2 FQNNGV. V shed 5 bases and J shed 3 bases, with 23 bases lying between them. CDR3: CASSVTGGVNHVYEQYF. The CDR3 DNA follows: TGTGCCAGCAGCGTAACAGGGGGGGTCAACCACGTCTACGAGCAGTACTTC. The full variable domain, in which reference TRBV11-2 and TRBJ2-7 provide the parts outside the CDR3, is EAGVAQSPRYKIIEKRQSVAFWCNPISGHATLYWYQQILGQGPKLLIQFQNNGVVDDSQLPKDRFSAERLKGVDSTLKIQPAKLEDSAVYLCASSVTGGVNHVYEQYFGPGTRLTVT.